This T cell receptor (beta chain) originates from a study of blood T cell repertoires in COVID-19 (dated by TCRdb to the early 2020s). Regarding the complete study: The collaborator samples originated in the United States, Italy and Spain and spanned the acute and convalescent phases of COVID-19. The samples were drawn from the first 160 participants of the ongoing ImmuneRACE study and from under 1,500 subjects provided by 6 global collaborators. The sample metadata nearly always contained a de-identified subject ID, COVID-19 status, age in years and sex. HLA class I and class II types, where available, came from metadata supplied by the sample provider rather than from assay-based typing. Deeply sampled blood TCRbeta repertoires from subjects exposed to, actively infected with, or recovered from COVID-19 were included in the dataset. The prospective study material was composed of cDNA or gDNA derived from T cells, B-cell-depleted T cells, or PBMCs. The repertoires were released in a freely available public database meant as a resource for research on the immune response to SARS-CoV-2.

V lost 5 bases and J lost 4 bases; the stretch between them is 17 bases long. Sequences LNHDA (CDR1) and SQIVND (CDR2) are obtained from the germline V gene (reference sequence). The CDR3 covers 15 residues, taking in both the cysteine and the phenylalanine. The kept DNA is CDR3 alone, 45 bases in frame from the first base. Summary of the overall study and its limitations: The amount of clinical and demographic metadata varied by source and participant and was provided uncurated.

Samples from volunteer blood donors who had recovered from COVID-19 were contributed by a second Seattle source. Whole blood was collected in K2EDTA tubes by collaborating institutions according to the institutions' own protocols. For TCRbeta analysis, collaborators shipped samples as frozen whole blood, isolated PBMCs, or DNA extracted from either of those sample types. On this clone itself: Its antigen is still unknown. The record has no base qualities; no much larger clone is one base away.

The immunoSEQ Assay, a bias-controlled multiplex PCR, was used to amplify TCRbeta CDR3 regions from genomic DNA. In the source study's methods: Within the assay, amplification of reference gene primers was used to estimate how many nucleated cells each sample contained. Sequence reads were collapsed and filtered to measure the absolute abundance of every unique TCRbeta CDR3 rearrangement. Productive Simpson clonality was computed per sample as the square root of Simpson's diversity index over productive rearrangements. TCRdb took this table from immuneACCESS and kept in-frame rearrangements with V and J called. Such tables lack part of the clones; where checked against another copy, unresolved V genes explain under half of the gap, and the rest is unexplained. The V and J calls and clone size were taken over from that table, and D and trimming were inferred from the DNA. The sample contains some 230,000 clones, 85% of them found a single time. The top ten clonotypes cover 2.9% of the sample.

Input material: peripheral blood. This clonotype was obtained from a man between 45 and 60 years old who had recovered from COVID-19. The chain is made from TRBV19 and TRBJ1-1, and TRBD1 may be the D gene, going by 6 matching bases. At the DNA level, the sequence is TGTGCCAGTAGTTTAGGGGGTTGGGGCTCCACTGAAGCTTTCTTT. This translates into CASSLGGWGSTEAFF.